Detailed here is one T cell receptor beta chain. These data are taken from a study of shared T cell receptors in the human thymus. Method: immunoSEQ multiplex PCR; TCRdb's copy keeps in-frame clones and lacks some. The sample holds some 700,000 clones, 88% seen once. Germline V gene sequence: CDR1 MNHNY, CDR2 SVGAGI (reference sequence). This CDR3 spans 12 amino acids. The V end was cut by 6 bases, the J end by 9 bases, with 15 bases between. The data also belong to a second study, concerning human thymus T cells. From that report: It was healthy Finnish infants having corrective surgery for congenital heart defects who were the donors. Resections removed during corrective heart surgery provided the thymus tissue used.

Sequencing used thymocytes. The chain combines TRBV6-6 with TRBJ2-7; TRBD2 might be the D (5 bases). The clonotype comes from a boy in the first two years of life with a congenital heart defect. DNA for the CDR3: TGTGCCAGCAGCCACAGCGGTCGGGGGCAGTACTTC. Translation gives CASSHSGRGQYF.